This T cell receptor beta chain was observed in a study of T-cell reconstitution after alpha-beta-depleted transplantation in children. Preparation of the TCRbeta library was carried out with unique molecular identifiers. MiXCR, run by TCRdb on the PCR reads, gives a single entry per CDR3 protein. This table holds 200,000 to 250,000 distinct CDR3 sequences, 9% to 10% found once. Per germline, CDR1 SGHRS and CDR2 YFSETQ. The V end was cut by 0 bases, the J end by 2 bases, with 9 bases between. This CDR3 comprises 14 residues. This clonotype was detected only a few times. This clonotype originated in a human donor who donated a stem cell graft to a child with SCID. The chain is built from TRBV5-1 and TRBJ2-7; D remains ambiguous. Sequencing was performed on PBMCs from the stem cell graft donor, taken from the stem cell graft. The CDR3 DNA is TGCGCCAGCAGCTTGGCCAGTTCCCCCTACGAGCAGTACTTC. The encoded protein is CASSLASSPYEQYF. Looking up the rest from reference TRBV5-1 and TRBJ2-7 gives the full variable domain: KAGVTQTPRYLIKTRGQQVTLSCSPISGHRSVSWYQQTPGQGLQFLFEYFSETQRNKGNFPGRFSGRQFSNSRSEMNVSTLELGDSALYLCASSLASSPYEQYFGPGTRLTVT.